This TCR beta chain emerged from a study of CD8 T cells in ankylosing spondylitis. Study-wide findings and caveats: Significantly higher representation of disease-linked clones was reported for matched ankylosing spondylitis synovial fluid. Within peripheral blood, clones linked to disease were CD8+ and relatively rare. Earlier reports found some motif variants in synovial fluid and blood in reactive arthritis. Made up of several highly homologous variants, a TCR beta motif appeared characteristic of ankylosing spondylitis blood.

Deletions cut 3 bases from V and 5 bases from J, with 10 bases between. Per the germline V gene, CDR1 is SQVTM and CDR2 is ANQGSEA. The CDR3 has 12 residues. 5'-RACE, quantitative and with molecular barcodes, yielded the TCR beta libraries. Each CDR3 protein is one row after TCRdb ran MiXCR on the 5' RACE reads. The sample yields 700,000 to 1,000,000 distinct CDR3 sequences, 10% to 15% seen once. This clonotype showed up many times. The antigen is undetermined. The sequence derives from a male donor with ankylosing spondylitis. The sequenced sample was blood, either unsorted or a sorted T cell fraction (not recorded which). The chain couples TRBV29-1 to TRBJ2-5, with D uncertain. CDR3 region: CSVDLGRETQYF. As DNA, the CDR3 is TGCAGCGTTGACCTGGGCAGGGAGACCCAGTACTTC.